The 2 T cell receptor beta chains reported below all come from one sample, sequenced in a study of blood T cell repertoires in COVID-19. Method: immunoSEQ multiplex PCR; TCRdb's copy keeps in-frame clones and lacks some. The table has about 270,000 clones, just under 90% seen once. Sample: PBMCs or T cells enriched from blood (not recorded which). These receptors were obtained from a woman aged 25 to 39 with acute COVID-19.

The rearrangement uses TRBV28 and TRBJ2-7, with D tentatively TRBD1 (6 bases). V dropped 4 bases and J dropped 1 base, with 11 bases sitting between them. The CDR3 is 14 residues long. Germline assignment: CDR1 MDHEN and CDR2 SYDVKM. The CDR3 DNA reads TGTGCCAGCAGTTCCCCGACAGGATCCTACGAGCAGTACTTC. It translates to CASSSPTGSYEQYF.

The rearrangement uses TRBV27 and TRBJ1-5; TRBD1 agrees at 7 bases. Trimming took 4 bases from V and 7 from J; bases not matched to a gene: 7. This CDR3 has 14 amino acids. Germline lookup yields CDR1 MNHEY and CDR2 SMNVEV (reference sequence). The CDR3 reads CASSSTGLGQPQHF. The CDR3, as DNA: TGTGCCAGCAGTTCGACAGGGTTGGGACAGCCCCAGCATTTT.